The 4 T cell receptor beta chains in this list originate from one sample, sequenced in a study of cytomegalovirus exposure and HLA in healthy donors. In the PCR, 60 Vbeta and 13 Jbeta primers were used. The data were produced by immunoSEQ multiplex PCR, yet TCRdb's version contains in-frame clones alone and is incomplete. Seen here are 150,000 to 200,000 clones, around three quarters observed once, and the top ten hold roughly 0.99%. Sequencing was performed on PBMCs. These receptors were collected from a woman aged 40 to 50 in good health and CMV-seronegative.

The chain links TRBV6-5 to TRBJ2-5, with 7 bases aligning to TRBD2. This CDR3 has 15 residues. Germline trimming cut 0 bases from V and 9 bases from J; bases unmatched to any gene: 10. Germline V CDR1 and CDR2: MNHEY, SVGAGI. The CDR3 sequence: CASSYSKRGGGPQYF. The CDR3, as DNA: TGTGCCAGCAGTTACTCGAAGCGTGGGGGAGGGCCCCAGTACTTC.

This chain uses TRBV30 with TRBJ2-5; D is unresolved. This CDR3 has 12 amino acids. Trimming pared 4 bases from V and 4 bases from J, leaving 10 bases between. CDR1 and CDR2 (germline): GTSNPN, SVGIG (reference sequence). As DNA, the CDR3 is TGTGCCTGGATGCAGCCAGGAGAGACCCAGTACTTC. Translating gives CAWMQPGETQYF. The entire variable domain, with the rest obtained from reference TRBV30 and TRBJ2-5, is as follows: SQTIHQWPATLVQPVGSPLSLECTVEGTSNPNLYWYRQAAGRGLQLLFYSVGIGQISSEVPQNLSASRPQDRQFILSSKKLLLSDSGFYLCAWMQPGETQYFGPGTRLLVL.

This clone was recorded a few times. The chain joins TRBV30 to TRBJ1-4; TRBD1 agrees at 8 bases. V lost 5 bases, J lost 1 base, and 3 bases stayed unmatched. The CDR3 runs to 14 residues. CDR1 and CDR2 from the germline V gene are GTSNPN and SVGIG (reference sequence). CDR3 DNA sequence: TGTGCCTGGGGTACAGGGGGAACTAATGAAAAACTGTTTTTT. Translated, it gives CAWGTGGTNEKLFF.

The chain joins TRBV6-5 to TRBJ1-2, with 10 bases aligning to TRBD1. V gave up 10 bases and J gave up 5 bases; unmatched junction bases: 4. CDR3 size: 12 residues. Germline V gives CDR1 MNHEY, CDR2 SVGAGI. The chain's CDR3 is CATSGQGYGYTF. CDR3 sequence (DNA): TGTGCCACCTCGGGACAGGGGTATGGCTACACCTTC.